This T cell receptor beta chain was identified during a study of regulatory T cells in long-lasting Graves disease. Assembly of TCR beta libraries relied on iRepertoire HTBI primers together with Arm-PCR of CDR3 regions. TCRdb ran MiXCR on the multiplex PCR reads and lists one entry per CDR3 protein. In the table there are 600,000 to 850,000 distinct CDR3 sequences, around 32% of which are singletons. This CDR3 is built from 17 residues. V lost 3 bases, J lost 5 bases, and 19 bases lay in between. Germline CDR1 is MNHEY and CDR2 is SMNVEV (reference sequence). Time point: persistent/refractory GD, antithyroid drugs over 5 years with positive TRAb. The TCR library was made from RNA that had been extracted from PBMCs in TRIzol. Investigators report Graves' disease was diagnosed under American Thyroid Association guidelines.

The sample in question was peripheral blood mononuclear cells (PBMCs), obtained when the disease was refractory, from a patient treated with antithyroid drugs. V usage is TRBV27 and J usage is TRBJ2-2, with D maybe TRBD2 (6 bases). The source is a female donor with Graves disease. The CDR3, as DNA: TGTGCCAGCAGTTTTCTGAGCGGGCCGGAGGGTACCGGGGAGCTGTTTTTT. It translates to CASSFLSGPEGTGELFF.